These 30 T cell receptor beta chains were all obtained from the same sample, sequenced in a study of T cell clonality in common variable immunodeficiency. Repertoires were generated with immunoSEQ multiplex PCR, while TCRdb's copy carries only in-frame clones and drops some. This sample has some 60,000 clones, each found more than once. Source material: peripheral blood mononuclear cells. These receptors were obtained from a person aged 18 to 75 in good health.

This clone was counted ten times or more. CDR3 protein: CASSRTSAQETQYF. Partial CDR3 DNA: TGCGCCAGCAGCAGGACTAGCGCACAAGAGACC. J is TRBJ2-5 and V is TRBV5-1, with TRBD2 identical over 9 bases. Read sequence stops 3 residues before the CDR3 end, and the germline J gene provides the missing end. J gave up 2 bases and V 4 bases, and 3 bases lay outside the gene matches. Germline V lookup: CDR1 SGHRS, CDR2 YFSETQ. The length of the CDR3 is 14 residues.

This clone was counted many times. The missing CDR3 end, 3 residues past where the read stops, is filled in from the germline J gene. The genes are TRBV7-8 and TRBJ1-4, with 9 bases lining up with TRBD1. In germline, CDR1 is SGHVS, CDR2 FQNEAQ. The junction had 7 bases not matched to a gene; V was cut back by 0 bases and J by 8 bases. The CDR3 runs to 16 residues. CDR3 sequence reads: CASSLAGGQGREKLFF. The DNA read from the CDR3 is TGTGCCAGCAGCTTAGCGGGGGGACAGGGAAGGGAAAAA.

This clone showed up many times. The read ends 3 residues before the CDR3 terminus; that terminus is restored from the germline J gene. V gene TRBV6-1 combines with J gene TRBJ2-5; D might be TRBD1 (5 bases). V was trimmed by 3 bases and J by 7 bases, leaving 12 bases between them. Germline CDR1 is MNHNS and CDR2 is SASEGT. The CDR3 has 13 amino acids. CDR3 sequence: CASSDGRVVTQYF. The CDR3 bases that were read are TGTGCCAGCAGTGATGGCAGGGTGGTGACC.

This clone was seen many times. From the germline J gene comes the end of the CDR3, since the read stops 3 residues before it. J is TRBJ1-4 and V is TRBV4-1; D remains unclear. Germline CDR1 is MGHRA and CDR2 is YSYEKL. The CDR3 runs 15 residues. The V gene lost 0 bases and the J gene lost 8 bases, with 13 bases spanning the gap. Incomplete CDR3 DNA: TGCGCCAGCAGCCAAGATTTGGGCAGATCGGAAAAA. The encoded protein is CASSQDLGRSEK. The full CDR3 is CASSQDLGRSEKLFF.

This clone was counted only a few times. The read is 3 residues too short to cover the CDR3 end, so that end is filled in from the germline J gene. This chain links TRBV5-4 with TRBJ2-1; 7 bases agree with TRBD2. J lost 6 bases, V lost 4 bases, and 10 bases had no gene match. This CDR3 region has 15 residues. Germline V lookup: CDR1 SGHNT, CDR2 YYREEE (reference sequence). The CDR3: CASSMTSSGSNEQFF. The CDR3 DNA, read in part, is TGTGCCAGCAGCATGACTAGCTCTGGTTCCAATGAG.

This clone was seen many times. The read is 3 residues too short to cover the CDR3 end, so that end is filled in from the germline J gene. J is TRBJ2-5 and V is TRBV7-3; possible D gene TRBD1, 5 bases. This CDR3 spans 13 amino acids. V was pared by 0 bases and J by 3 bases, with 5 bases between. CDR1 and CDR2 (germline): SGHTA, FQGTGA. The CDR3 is CASSLTTEETQYF. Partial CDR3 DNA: TGTGCCAGCAGCTTAACGACAGAAGAGACC. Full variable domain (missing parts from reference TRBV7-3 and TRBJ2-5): GAGVSQTPSNKVTEKGKYVELRCDPISGHTALYWYRQSLGQGPEFLIYFQGTGAADDSGLPNDRFFAVRPEGSVSTLKIQRTERGDSAVYLCASSLTTEETQYFGPGTRLLVL.

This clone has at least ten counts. CDR3 DNA (partial): TGTGCCAGTAGGCAGCGGGAAAAAGAGACC. Protein product: CASRQREKET. The CDR3 in full is CASRQREKETQYF. This rearrangement joins TRBV19 to TRBJ2-5, with 7 bases aligning to TRBD2. Read data end 3 residues before the CDR3 end; the end is taken from the germline J gene. This CDR3 spans 13 amino acids. Germline CDR1 LNHDA, CDR2 SQIVND (reference sequence). J gave up 3 bases and V 6 bases, and 4 bases lay outside the gene matches.

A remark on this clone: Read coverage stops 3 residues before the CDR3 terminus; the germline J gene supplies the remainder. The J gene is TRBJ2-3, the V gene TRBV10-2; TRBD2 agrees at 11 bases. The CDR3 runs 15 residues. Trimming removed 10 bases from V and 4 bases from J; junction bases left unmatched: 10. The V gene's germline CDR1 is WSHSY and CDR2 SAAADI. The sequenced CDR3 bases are TGCGCCACCAGGTCTAGCGGGAGGTATTCAGATACG. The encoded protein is CATRSSGRYSDT. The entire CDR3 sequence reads CATRSSGRYSDTQYF.

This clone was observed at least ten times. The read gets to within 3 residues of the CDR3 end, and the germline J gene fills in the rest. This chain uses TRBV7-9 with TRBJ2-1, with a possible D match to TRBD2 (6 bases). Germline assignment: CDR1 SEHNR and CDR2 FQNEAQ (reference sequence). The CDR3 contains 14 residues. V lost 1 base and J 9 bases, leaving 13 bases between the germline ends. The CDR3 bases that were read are TGTGCCAGCAGCTTAGGGGACTTCCCAGGTGAG. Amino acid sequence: CASSLGDFPGE. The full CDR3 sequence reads CASSLGDFPGEQFF.

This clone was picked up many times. CDR3 region: CASSLSSGSGNTIYF. Partial CDR3 DNA: TGCGCCAGCAGCTTGAGCTCGGGCTCTGGAAACACC. The chain links TRBV5-1 to TRBJ1-3, with unresolved D. The CDR3 end lies 3 residues beyond the end of the read and is filled in from the germline J gene. The CDR3 totals 15 residues. Germline V lookup: CDR1 SGHRS, CDR2 YFSETQ. V dropped 1 base and J dropped 0 bases, with 8 bases sitting between them.

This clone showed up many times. CDR3 loop: CASSIGRAGAYNEQFF. The sequenced part of the CDR3 DNA is TGTGCCAGTAGTATAGGGCGAGCGGGAGCCTACAATGAG. V is TRBV19 and J is TRBJ2-1, with 8 nucleotides matching TRBD2. The CDR3 is cut off 3 residues early in the read; its end comes from the germline J gene. Germline CDR1 and CDR2: LNHDA and SQIVND (reference sequence). This CDR3 spans 16 amino acids. J gave up 2 bases and V 1 base, and 4 bases lay outside the gene matches.

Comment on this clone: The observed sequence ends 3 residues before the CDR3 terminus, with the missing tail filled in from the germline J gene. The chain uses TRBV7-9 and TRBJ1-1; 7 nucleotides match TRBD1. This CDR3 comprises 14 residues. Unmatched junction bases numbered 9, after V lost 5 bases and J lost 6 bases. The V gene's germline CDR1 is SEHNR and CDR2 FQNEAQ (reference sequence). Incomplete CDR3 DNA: TGTGCCAGCAGCAGGGACAGCATGAGGGCTGAA. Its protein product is CASSRDSMRAE. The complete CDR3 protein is CASSRDSMRAEAFF.

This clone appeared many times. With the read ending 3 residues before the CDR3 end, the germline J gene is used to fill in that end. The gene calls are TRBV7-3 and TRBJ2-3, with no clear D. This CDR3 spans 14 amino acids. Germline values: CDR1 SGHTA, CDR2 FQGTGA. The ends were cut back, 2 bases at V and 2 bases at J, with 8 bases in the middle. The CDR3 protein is CASSLLGFTDTQYF. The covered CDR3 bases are TGTGCCAGCAGCTTATTAGGGTTCACAGATACG.

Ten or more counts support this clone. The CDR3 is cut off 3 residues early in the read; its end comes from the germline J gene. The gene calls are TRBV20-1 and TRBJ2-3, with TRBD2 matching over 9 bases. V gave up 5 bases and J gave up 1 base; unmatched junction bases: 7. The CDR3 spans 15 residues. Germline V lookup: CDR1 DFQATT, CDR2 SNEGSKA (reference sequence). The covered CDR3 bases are TGCAGTGCTGACGCTAGCGGGGTGGGCACAGATACG. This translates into CSADASGVGTDT. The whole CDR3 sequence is CSADASGVGTDTQYF.

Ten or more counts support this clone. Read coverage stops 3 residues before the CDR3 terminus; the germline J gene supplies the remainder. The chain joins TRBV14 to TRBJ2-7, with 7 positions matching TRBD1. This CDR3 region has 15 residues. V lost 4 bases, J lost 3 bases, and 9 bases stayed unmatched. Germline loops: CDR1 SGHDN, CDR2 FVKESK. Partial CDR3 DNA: TGTGCCAGCAGCCGATCCTTGACAGGGTTCTACGAG. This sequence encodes CASSRSLTGFYE. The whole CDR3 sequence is CASSRSLTGFYEQYF.

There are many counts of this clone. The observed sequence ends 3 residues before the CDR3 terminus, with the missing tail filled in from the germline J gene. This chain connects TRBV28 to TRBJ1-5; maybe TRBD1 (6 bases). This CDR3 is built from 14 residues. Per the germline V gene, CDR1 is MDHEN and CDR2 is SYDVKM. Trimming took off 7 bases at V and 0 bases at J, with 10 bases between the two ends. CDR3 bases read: TGTGCCAGCACGCAGGGGTATAGCAATCAGCCC. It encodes CASTQGYSNQP. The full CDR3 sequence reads CASTQGYSNQPQHF.

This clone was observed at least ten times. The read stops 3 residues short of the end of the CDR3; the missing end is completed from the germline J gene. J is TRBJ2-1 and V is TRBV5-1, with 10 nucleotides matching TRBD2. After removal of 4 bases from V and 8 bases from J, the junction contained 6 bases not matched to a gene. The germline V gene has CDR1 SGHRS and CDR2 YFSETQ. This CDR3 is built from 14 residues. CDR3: CASSVTSGTDEQFF. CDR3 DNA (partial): TGCGCCAGCAGCGTAACTAGCGGGACGGATGAG.

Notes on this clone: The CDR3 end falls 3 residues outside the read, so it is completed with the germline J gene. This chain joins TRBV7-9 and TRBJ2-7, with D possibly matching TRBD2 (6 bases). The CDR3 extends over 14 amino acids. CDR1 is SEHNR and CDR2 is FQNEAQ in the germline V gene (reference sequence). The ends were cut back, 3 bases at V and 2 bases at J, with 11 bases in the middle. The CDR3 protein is CASSFRLEAYEQYF. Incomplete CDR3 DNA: TGTGCCAGCAGCTTCAGACTAGAGGCCTACGAG.

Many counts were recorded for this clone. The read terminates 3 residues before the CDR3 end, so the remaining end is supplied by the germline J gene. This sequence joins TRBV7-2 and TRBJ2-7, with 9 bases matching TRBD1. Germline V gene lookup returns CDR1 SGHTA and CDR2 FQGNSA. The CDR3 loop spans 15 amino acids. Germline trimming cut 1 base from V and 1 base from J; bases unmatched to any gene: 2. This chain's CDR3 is CASSLGTGASYEQYF. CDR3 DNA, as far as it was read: TGTGCCAGCAGCTTAGGGACAGGGGCATCCTACGAG.

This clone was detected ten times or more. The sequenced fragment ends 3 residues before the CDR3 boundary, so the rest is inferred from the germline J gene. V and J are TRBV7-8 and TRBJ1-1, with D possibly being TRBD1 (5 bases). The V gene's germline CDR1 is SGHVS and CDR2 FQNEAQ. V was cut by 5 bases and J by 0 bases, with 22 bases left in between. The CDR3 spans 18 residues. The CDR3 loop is CASSITQARPHVNTEAFF. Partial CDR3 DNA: TGTGCCAGCAGCATCACACAGGCCCGCCCCCACGTGAACACTGAA.

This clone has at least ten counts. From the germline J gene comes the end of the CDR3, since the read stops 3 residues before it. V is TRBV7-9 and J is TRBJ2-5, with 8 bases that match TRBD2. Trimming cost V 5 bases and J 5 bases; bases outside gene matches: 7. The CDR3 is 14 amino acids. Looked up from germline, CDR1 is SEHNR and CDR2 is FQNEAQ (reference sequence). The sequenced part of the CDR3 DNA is TGTGCCAGCAGCGCCGGGGGGGGGATGGAGACC. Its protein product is CASSAGGGMET. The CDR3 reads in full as CASSAGGGMETQYF.

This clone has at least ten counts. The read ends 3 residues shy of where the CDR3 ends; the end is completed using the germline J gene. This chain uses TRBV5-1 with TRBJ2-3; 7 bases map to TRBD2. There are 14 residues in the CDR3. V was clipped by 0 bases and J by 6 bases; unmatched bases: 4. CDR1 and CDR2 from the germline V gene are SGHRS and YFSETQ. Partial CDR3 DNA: TGCGCCAGCAGCTTGGGCAGGGAGGGGGATACG. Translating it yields CASSLGREGDT. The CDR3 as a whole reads CASSLGREGDTQYF. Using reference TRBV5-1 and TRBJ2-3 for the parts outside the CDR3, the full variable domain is KAGVTQTPRYLIKTRGQQVTLSCSPISGHRSVSWYQQTPGQGLQFLFEYFSETQRNKGNFPGRFSGRQFSNSRSEMNVSTLELGDSALYLCASSLGREGDTQYFGPGTRLTVL.

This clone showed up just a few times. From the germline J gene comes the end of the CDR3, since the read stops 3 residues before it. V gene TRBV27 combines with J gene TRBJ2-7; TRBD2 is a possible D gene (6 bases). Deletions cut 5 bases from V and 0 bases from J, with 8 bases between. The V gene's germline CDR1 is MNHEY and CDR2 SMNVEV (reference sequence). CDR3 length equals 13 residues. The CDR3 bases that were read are TGTGCCAGCAGTAGCGGGCTCTCCTACGAG. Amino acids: CASSSGLSYE. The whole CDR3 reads CASSSGLSYEQYF.

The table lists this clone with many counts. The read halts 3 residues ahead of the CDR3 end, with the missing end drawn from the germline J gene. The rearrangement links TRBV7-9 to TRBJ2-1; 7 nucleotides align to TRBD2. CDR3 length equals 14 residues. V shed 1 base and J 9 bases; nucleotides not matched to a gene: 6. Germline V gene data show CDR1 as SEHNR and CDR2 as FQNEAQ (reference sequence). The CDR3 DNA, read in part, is TGTGCCAGCAGCTTAGAGTCTAGCGGAAGTGAG. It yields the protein CASSLESSGSE. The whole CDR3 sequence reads CASSLESSGSEQFF.

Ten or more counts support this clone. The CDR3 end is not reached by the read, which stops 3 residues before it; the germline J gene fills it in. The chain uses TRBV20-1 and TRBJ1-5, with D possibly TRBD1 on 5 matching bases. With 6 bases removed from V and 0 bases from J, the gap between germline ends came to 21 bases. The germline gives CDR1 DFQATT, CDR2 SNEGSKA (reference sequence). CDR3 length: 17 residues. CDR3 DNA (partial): TGCAGTGCCACCGACAGACTGAAGAATTATAGCAATCAGCCC. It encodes CSATDRLKNYSNQP. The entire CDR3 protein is CSATDRLKNYSNQPQHF.

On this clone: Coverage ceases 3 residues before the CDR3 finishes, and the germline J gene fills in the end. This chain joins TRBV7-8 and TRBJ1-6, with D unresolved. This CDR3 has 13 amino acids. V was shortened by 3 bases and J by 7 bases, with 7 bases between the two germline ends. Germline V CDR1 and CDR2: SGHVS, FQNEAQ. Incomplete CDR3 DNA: TGTGCCAGCAGCTTCTACTCAAATTCACCC. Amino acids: CASSFYSNSP. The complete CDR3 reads CASSFYSNSPLHF. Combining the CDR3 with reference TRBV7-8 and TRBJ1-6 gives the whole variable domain GAGVSQSPRYKVAKRGQDVALRCDPISGHVSLFWYQQALGQGPEFLTYFQNEAQLDKSGLPSDRFFAERPEGSVSTLKIQRTQQEDSAVYLCASSFYSNSPLHFGNGTRLTVT.

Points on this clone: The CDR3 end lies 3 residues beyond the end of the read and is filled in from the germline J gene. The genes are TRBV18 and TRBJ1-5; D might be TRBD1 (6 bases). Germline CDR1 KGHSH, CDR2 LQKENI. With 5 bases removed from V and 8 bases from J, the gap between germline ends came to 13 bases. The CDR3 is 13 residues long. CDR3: CASSTTGLEPQHF. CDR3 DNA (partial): TGTGCCAGCTCAACTACAGGGTTGGAGCCC.

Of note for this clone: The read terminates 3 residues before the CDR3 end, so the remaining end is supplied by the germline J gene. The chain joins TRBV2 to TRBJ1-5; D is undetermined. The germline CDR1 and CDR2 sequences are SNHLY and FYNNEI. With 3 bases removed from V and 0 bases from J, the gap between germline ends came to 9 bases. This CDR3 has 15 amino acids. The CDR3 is CASSEAQDSNQPQHF. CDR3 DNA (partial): TGTGCCAGCAGTGAGGCCCAGGATAGCAATCAGCCC. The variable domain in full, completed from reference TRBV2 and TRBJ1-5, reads EPEVTQTPSHQVTQMGQEVILRCVPISNHLYFYWYRQILGQKVEFLVSFYNNEISEKSEIFDDQFSVERPDGSNFTLKIRSTKLEDSAMYFCASSEAQDSNQPQHFGDGTRLSIL.

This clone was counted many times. CDR3 in amino acids: CASSLILGQDYEQYF. The sequenced part of the CDR3 DNA is TGCGCCAGCAGCTTGATCCTTGGACAGGACTACGAG. The chain employs TRBV5-1 and TRBJ2-7, with 7 nucleotides matching TRBD1. The read gets to within 3 residues of the CDR3 end, and the germline J gene fills in the rest. This CDR3 comprises 15 residues. Trimming cost V 1 base and J 3 bases; bases outside gene matches: 7. Germline CDR1 is SGHRS and CDR2 is YFSETQ.

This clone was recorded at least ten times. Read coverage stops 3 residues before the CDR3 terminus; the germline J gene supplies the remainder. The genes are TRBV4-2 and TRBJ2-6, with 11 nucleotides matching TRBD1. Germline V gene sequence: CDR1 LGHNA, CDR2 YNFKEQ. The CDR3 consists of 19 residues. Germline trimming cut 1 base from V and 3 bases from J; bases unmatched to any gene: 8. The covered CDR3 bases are TGTGCCAGCAGCCAAGCTCACGGACAGGGGGCGGATGGGGCCAACGTC. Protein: CASSQAHGQGADGANV. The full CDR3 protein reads CASSQAHGQGADGANVLTF.